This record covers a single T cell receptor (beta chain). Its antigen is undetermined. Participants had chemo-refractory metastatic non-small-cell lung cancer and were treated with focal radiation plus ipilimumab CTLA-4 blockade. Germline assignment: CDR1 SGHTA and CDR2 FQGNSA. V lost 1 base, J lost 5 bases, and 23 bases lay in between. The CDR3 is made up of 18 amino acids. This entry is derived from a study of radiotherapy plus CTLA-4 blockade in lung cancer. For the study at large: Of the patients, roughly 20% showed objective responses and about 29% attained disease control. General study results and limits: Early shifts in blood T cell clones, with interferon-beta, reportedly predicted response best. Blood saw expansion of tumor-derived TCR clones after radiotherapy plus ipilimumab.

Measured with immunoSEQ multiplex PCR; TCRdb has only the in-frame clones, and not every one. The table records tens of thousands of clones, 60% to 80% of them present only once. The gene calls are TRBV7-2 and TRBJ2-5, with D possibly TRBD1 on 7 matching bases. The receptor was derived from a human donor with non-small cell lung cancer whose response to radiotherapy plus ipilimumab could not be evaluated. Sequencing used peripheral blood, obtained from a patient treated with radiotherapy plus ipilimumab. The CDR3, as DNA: TGTGCCAGCAGCTTAGTAGGGCCGGGGGCGCGCAGGGGGGAGACCCAGTACTTC. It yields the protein CASSLVGPGARRGETQYF.